This TCR beta chain emerged from a study of blood T cell repertoires in COVID-19. Germline CDR1 and CDR2: GTSNPN and SVGIG (reference sequence). The CDR3 loop spans 14 amino acids. V shed 0 bases and J shed 3 bases, with 12 bases lying between them. Authors' data handling: Amplification of reference gene primers was used by the study to estimate nucleated cell counts. Here immunoSEQ multiplex PCR was the method, and the copy in TCRdb shows in-frame clones only, minus some. That table is the source of V, J and clone size, and D and trimming were worked out from the DNA. The table includes 70,000 to 80,000 clones, 87% detected once.

The clonotype comes from a woman in her forties or fifties with acute or convalescent COVID-19. This chain uses TRBV30 with TRBJ2-7; no definite D call. The sequencing sample was made of peripheral blood. CDR3 sequence: CAWSVRRLFYEQYF. The CDR3, as DNA: TGTGCCTGGAGTGTCCGTCGACTGTTCTACGAGCAGTACTTC.